These T cell receptor beta chains were read from a single sample in a study of shared clonotypes between healthy human individuals. TCRdb's table, derived via immunoSEQ multiplex PCR, lists solely in-frame clones and lacks some. This sample has approximately 1,500,000 clones, with approximately 97% found just once. The source material was naive CD4+ T cells sorted from blood. Source of these receptors: a man aged 30-40 years in good health. Both conserved end residues are part of each CDR3. Fields, in order: V gene, D gene, J gene, clone size, CDR3 DNA, CDR3 protein. D genes are given only for firm matches. Size is stated for part of the rows, as once, few or many counts, or as a class when the clone is expanded.

V: TRBV2
D: TRBD1
J: TRBJ2-7
size: .
DNA: TGTGCCAGTGACAGGGGCTCCTACGAGCAGTACTTC
CDR3: CASDRGSYEQYF

V: TRBV7-6
D: TRBD1
J: TRBJ2-5
size: .
DNA: TGTGCCAGCAGCTTACTCGGGACAGGGTGGGAGACCCAGTACTTC
CDR3: CASSLLGTGWETQYF

V: TRBV5-1
D: .
J: TRBJ1-5
size: .
DNA: TGCGCCAGCAGCTCCGGGGTAAGCAATCAGCCCCAGCATTTT
CDR3: CASSSGVSNQPQHF

V: TRBV30
D: TRBD1
J: TRBJ2-7
size: .
DNA: TGTGCCTGGAGCGCAGGGGGCCGATTCCCCTACGAGCAGTACTTC
CDR3: CAWSAGGRFPYEQYF

V: TRBV29-1
D: TRBD1
J: TRBJ2-3
size: .
DNA: TGCAGCGGAAGATCCGGGACAGGGCTAGATACGCAGTATTTT
CDR3: CSGRSGTGLDTQYF

V: TRBV18
D: .
J: TRBJ1-2
size: .
DNA: TGTGCCAGCTCACAAAGCCCGTCAGGGCTTTCTAACTATGGCTACACCTTC
CDR3: CASSQSPSGLSNYGYTF

V: TRBV5-1
D: .
J: TRBJ2-3
size: .
DNA: TGCGCCAGCAGCTTGGCCGGGACGGGTAGCACAGATACGCAGTATTTT
CDR3: CASSLAGTGSTDTQYF

V: TRBV7-6
D: .
J: TRBJ2-5
size: .
DNA: TGTGCCAGCAGCTTATTGGGTGAGACCCAGTACTTC
CDR3: CASSLLGETQYF

V: TRBV5-4
D: TRBD2
J: TRBJ2-1
size: .
DNA: TGTGCCAGCAGCCTGGGACTAGCGGGACTGGGCTCCTACAATGAGCAGTTCTTC
CDR3: CASSLGLAGLGSYNEQFF

V: TRBV10-3
D: .
J: TRBJ2-3
size: .
DNA: TGTGCCATCAGTGATATCATGGGGACCACAGATACGCAGTATTTT
CDR3: CAISDIMGTTDTQYF

V: TRBV9
D: .
J: TRBJ2-7
size: .
DNA: TGTGCCAGCAGCGTAGTGGGAGACAGTACCTACGAGCAGTACTTC
CDR3: CASSVVGDSTYEQYF

V: TRBV28
D: .
J: TRBJ2-5
size: few
DNA: TGTGCCAGCAGTTCCAACGACGGACAGCAAGAGACCCAGTACTTC
CDR3: CASSSNDGQQETQYF

V: TRBV28
D: .
J: TRBJ2-7
size: .
DNA: TGTGCCAGCAGTTTTTCGGCGGTAGTCTACGAGCAGTACTTC
CDR3: CASSFSAVVYEQYF

V: TRBV29-1
D: TRBD2
J: TRBJ2-5
size: .
DNA: TGCAGCGTCACTAGCGATTTCCCTCAAGAGACCCAGTACTTC
CDR3: CSVTSDFPQETQYF

V: TRBV10-1
D: TRBD2
J: TRBJ2-1
size: .
DNA: TGCGCCAGCAGTGGGGGACAGGCGGGACTAGCGGTATACAATGAGCAGTTCTTC
CDR3: CASSGGQAGLAVYNEQFF

V: TRBV5-1
D: TRBD1
J: TRBJ1-1
size: .
DNA: TGCGCCAGCAGCACAGCGGGACAGTTGAACACTGAAGCTTTCTTT
CDR3: CASSTAGQLNTEAFF

V: TRBV28
D: TRBD2
J: TRBJ2-7
size: .
DNA: TGTGCCAGCACCCGGGGGGTCTACGAGCAGTACTTC
CDR3: CASTRGVYEQYF

V: TRBV5-1
D: .
J: TRBJ2-7
size: .
DNA: TGCGCCAGCAGCGCCCTGGGGGTATCGACCTACGAGCAGTACTTC
CDR3: CASSALGVSTYEQYF

V: TRBV28
D: TRBD2
J: TRBJ2-1
size: .
DNA: TGTGCCACCATCAGCGGGAGACGAGGGAATGAGCAGTTCTTC
CDR3: CATISGRRGNEQFF

V: TRBV28
D: TRBD1
J: TRBJ2-7
size: .
DNA: TGTGCCAGCAGTTCCCGTACAGGGGGCACGTACTTC
CDR3: CASSSRTGGTYF

V: TRBV9
D: TRBD2
J: TRBJ2-1
size: .
DNA: TGTGCCAGCGGACTAGCGGGAACCAATGAGCAGTTCTTC
CDR3: CASGLAGTNEQFF

V: TRBV4-3
D: .
J: TRBJ1-1
size: .
DNA: TGCGCCAGCAGCCAAGATCGGCCCCTCACTCTGAACACTGAAGCTTTCTTT
CDR3: CASSQDRPLTLNTEAFF

V: TRBV6-5
D: .
J: TRBJ1-2
size: .
DNA: TGTGCCAGCAGTCCGGGGGGGGGCTACACCTTC
CDR3: CASSPGGGYTF

V: TRBV5-1
D: TRBD1
J: TRBJ2-3
size: .
DNA: TGCGCCAGCAGCTTGGATTCGACAGGGGTGGTAGATACGCAGTATTTT
CDR3: CASSLDSTGVVDTQYF

V: TRBV6-5
D: .
J: TRBJ1-1
size: .
DNA: TGTGCCAGCAAAGGGGGGGCCCTCCCTTCAACTGAAGCTTTCTTT
CDR3: CASKGGALPSTEAFF

V: TRBV6-1
D: .
J: TRBJ2-7
size: .
DNA: TGTGCCAGCAGTGCCTATCTCGGAGCCACCTCGTCCAACGAGCAGTACTTC
CDR3: CASSAYLGATSSNEQYF

V: TRBV19
D: TRBD2
J: TRBJ2-7
size: once
DNA: TGTGCCAGTAGTATTCGACCACTAGCGGGAGTGTCCTACGAGCAGTACTTC
CDR3: CASSIRPLAGVSYEQYF

V: TRBV28
D: .
J: TRBJ2-5
size: .
DNA: TGTGCCAGCAGTTTATGGGCAGGGGTTTCACCAGAGACCCAGTACTTC
CDR3: CASSLWAGVSPETQYF

V: TRBV19
D: TRBD2
J: TRBJ2-1
size: .
DNA: TGTGCCAGTAGTACAGGGACTAGCGGGAGAGGTACTGAGCAGTTCTTC
CDR3: CASSTGTSGRGTEQFF

V: TRBV19
D: .
J: TRBJ2-7
size: .
DNA: TGTGCCAGTAGTATGGGCGACTCGTGGTACGAGCAGTACTTC
CDR3: CASSMGDSWYEQYF

V: TRBV7-9
D: .
J: TRBJ1-1
size: .
DNA: TGTGCCAGCAGCTTAGGGAGGGATGAAGCTTTCTTT
CDR3: CASSLGRDEAFF

V: TRBV18
D: TRBD2
J: TRBJ2-1
size: .
DNA: TGTGCCAGCTCTTACGTAGCGGGACCCTCCTACAATGAGCAGTTCTTC
CDR3: CASSYVAGPSYNEQFF

V: TRBV18
D: .
J: TRBJ2-7
size: .
DNA: TGTGCCAGCTCACCACCGAGCCCGCACCCCTACGAGCAGTACTTC
CDR3: CASSPPSPHPYEQYF

V: TRBV5-1
D: .
J: TRBJ2-5
size: .
DNA: TGCGCCAGCAGCTTGGCCACAGGGGGGGGCGAGACCCAGTACTTC
CDR3: CASSLATGGGETQYF

V: TRBV19
D: .
J: TRBJ2-5
size: .
DNA: TGTGCCAGTAGTATAGTGGCCAGTAGGATTAGGGGGACCCAGTACTTC
CDR3: CASSIVASRIRGTQYF

V: TRBV27
D: TRBD2
J: TRBJ2-3
size: .
DNA: TGTGCCAGCAGTCCTTACCCTAGCGGGGGGGGCACAGATACGCAGTATTTT
CDR3: CASSPYPSGGGTDTQYF

V: TRBV7-7
D: .
J: TRBJ2-7
size: .
DNA: TGTGCCAGCAGCTTAGAAGGGGACTTGAGGGACGAGCAGTACTTC
CDR3: CASSLEGDLRDEQYF

V: TRBV5-1
D: .
J: TRBJ2-2
size: .
DNA: TGCGCCAGCAGACCAAACCCGAGTTACACCGGGGAGCTGTTTTTT
CDR3: CASRPNPSYTGELFF

V: TRBV5-1
D: .
J: TRBJ2-7
size: .
DNA: TGCGCCAGCAGCTTGGCGGGGATCTACGAGCAGTACTTC
CDR3: CASSLAGIYEQYF

V: TRBV28
D: .
J: TRBJ1-2
size: .
DNA: TGTGCCAGCAGGGACCCATCCTCTGGCTACACCTTC
CDR3: CASRDPSSGYTF

V: TRBV19
D: TRBD1
J: TRBJ1-5
size: .
DNA: TGTGCCAGTAGTATAGATAGCCGGACAGGTAGACAGCCCCAGCATTTT
CDR3: CASSIDSRTGRQPQHF